This paragraph covers one T cell receptor beta chain sequence. Its antigen is currently not known. Base quality data are lacking; no much larger clone is found one base away. This sample was taken from a study of blood T cell repertoires in COVID-19 (TCRdb year 2020). Regarding the study in general: Samples covering the acute and convalescent phases of COVID-19 were provided by collaborators in the United States, Italy and Spain. The prospective study material was composed of cDNA or gDNA derived from T cells, B-cell-depleted T cells, or PBMCs. Deeply sampled blood TCRbeta repertoires from subjects exposed to, actively infected with, or recovered from COVID-19 were included in the dataset. A freely available public database, intended as a resource for researchers studying the immune response to SARS-CoV-2, is where the repertoires were released. Samples came from the ongoing ImmuneRACE study (first 160 participants) plus 1,254 subjects from 6 global collaborators. A de-identified subject ID, COVID-19 status, age in years and sex were almost always included in the sample metadata. HLA class I and class II types, where available, came from metadata supplied by the sample provider rather than from assay-based typing.

At one collaborating source in Seattle, patients were enrolled during active infection and were followed longitudinally through the course of disease. Collaborating institutions collected whole blood in K2EDTA tubes following their own protocols. For TCRbeta analysis, collaborator samples were shipped as frozen whole blood, as isolated PBMCs, or as DNA extracted from either sample type. TCRbeta CDR3 regions were amplified from genomic DNA using the immunoSEQ Assay, a bias-controlled multiplex PCR. The paper's data handling went like this. Within the assay, amplification of reference gene primers was used to estimate how many nucleated cells each sample contained. To quantify the absolute abundance of each unique TCRbeta CDR3 rearrangement, sequence reads were collapsed and filtered. For each sample, productive Simpson clonality was calculated as the square root of Simpson's diversity index over productive rearrangements. Drawn from immuneACCESS, this table holds only the in-frame rearrangements with V and J called that TCRdb kept. Clones are partly lost; checked studies trace under half to an unresolved V gene and leave the rest unexplained. D and trimming were read from the DNA, whereas the V and J calls and clone size are those reported in that table. The sample table shows about 120,000 clones, and 85% are seen once. 5% to 6.5% of the sample comes from the top ten.

At the junction V is shortened by 2 bases and J by 4 bases; bases outside the gene matches: 9. From the cysteine through the phenylalanine, the CDR3 covers 16 amino acids. Only the CDR3 part of the read is kept: 48 bases, read in frame from the first base. Per the germline V gene, SGDLS is the CDR1 and YYNGEE is the CDR2. Here is what the overall study found, with its caveats: The amount of clinical and demographic metadata varied by source and participant and was provided uncurated.

This receptor chain uses TRBV9 and TRBJ1-5; a stretch of 7 junction bases matches TRBD1. What was sequenced was peripheral blood. The receptor comes from a woman in her fifties or sixties with COVID-19, enrolled during active disease. The CDR3 here reads CASSVGGGGLNQPQHF. The nucleotide sequence is TGTGCCAGCAGCGTCGGCGGAGGGGGCCTTAATCAGCCCCAGCATTTT.